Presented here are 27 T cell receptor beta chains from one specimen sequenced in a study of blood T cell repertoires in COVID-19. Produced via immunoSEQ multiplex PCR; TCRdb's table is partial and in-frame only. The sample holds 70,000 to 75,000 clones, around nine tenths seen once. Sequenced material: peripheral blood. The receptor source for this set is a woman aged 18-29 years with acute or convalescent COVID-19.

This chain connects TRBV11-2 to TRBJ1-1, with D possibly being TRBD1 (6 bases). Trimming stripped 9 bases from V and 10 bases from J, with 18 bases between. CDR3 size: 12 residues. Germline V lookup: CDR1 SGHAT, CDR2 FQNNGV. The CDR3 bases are TGTGCCAGTGAGGGGCAGGGGCCCTCAGCTTTCTTT. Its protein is CASEGQGPSAFF. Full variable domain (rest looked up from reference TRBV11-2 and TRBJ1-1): EAGVAQSPRYKIIEKRQSVAFWCNPISGHATLYWYQQILGQGPKLLIQFQNNGVVDDSQLPKDRFSAERLKGVDSTLKIQPAKLEDSAVYLCASEGQGPSAFFGQGTRLTVV.

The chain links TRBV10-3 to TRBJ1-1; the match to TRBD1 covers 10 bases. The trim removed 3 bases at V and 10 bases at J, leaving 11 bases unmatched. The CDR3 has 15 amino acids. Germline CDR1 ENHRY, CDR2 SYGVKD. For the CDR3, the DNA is TGTGCCATCAGTGATTTAGGACAGGGGGTGCCGGCAGCTTTCTTT. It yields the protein CAISDLGQGVPAAFF.

The CDR3 DNA follows: TGTGCCAGTAGTATAACGGCGGGGAATCCCGGGGAGCTGTTTTTT. Translated: CASSITAGNPGELFF. This chain joins TRBV19 and TRBJ2-2; possibly TRBD2 for D (6 bases). This CDR3 region has 15 residues. V lost 2 bases and J lost 6, with 13 bases in between. Germline loops: CDR1 LNHDA, CDR2 SQIVND (reference sequence).

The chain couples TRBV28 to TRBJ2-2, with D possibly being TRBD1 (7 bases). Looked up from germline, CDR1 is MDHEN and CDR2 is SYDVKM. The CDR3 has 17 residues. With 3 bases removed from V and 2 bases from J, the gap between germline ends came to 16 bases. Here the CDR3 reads CASSFGGQGGNTGELFF. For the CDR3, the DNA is TGTGCCAGCAGTTTTGGTGGGCAGGGGGGAAACACCGGGGAGCTGTTTTTT.

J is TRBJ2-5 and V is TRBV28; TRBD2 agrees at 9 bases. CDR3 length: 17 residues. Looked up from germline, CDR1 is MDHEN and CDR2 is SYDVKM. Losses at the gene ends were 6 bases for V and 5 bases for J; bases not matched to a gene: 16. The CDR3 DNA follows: TGTGCCAGCAGCACCCGCGGGGCGCGGGGGGGCCGGGAGACCCAGTACTTC. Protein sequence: CASSTRGARGGRETQYF.

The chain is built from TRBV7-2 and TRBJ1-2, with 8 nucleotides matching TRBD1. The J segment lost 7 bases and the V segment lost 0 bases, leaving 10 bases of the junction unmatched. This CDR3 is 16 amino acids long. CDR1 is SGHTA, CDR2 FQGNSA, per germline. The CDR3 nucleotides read TGTGCCAGCAGCTTAGCGCAGGGCAGGGGGCCTGGTGGCTACACCTTC. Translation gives CASSLAQGRGPGGYTF.

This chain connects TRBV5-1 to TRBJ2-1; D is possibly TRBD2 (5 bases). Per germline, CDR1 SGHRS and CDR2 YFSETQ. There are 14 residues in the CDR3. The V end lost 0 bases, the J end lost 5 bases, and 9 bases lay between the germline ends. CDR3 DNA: TGCGCCAGCAGCTTGGCCACTAGGAACAATGAGCAGTTCTTC. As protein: CASSLATRNNEQFF.

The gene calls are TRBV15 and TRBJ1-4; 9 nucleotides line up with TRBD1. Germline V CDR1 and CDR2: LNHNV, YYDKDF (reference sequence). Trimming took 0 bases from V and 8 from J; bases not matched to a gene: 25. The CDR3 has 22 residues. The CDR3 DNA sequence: TGTGCCACCAGCAGAGATTACCCTTCATCCGGGACAGGGCTGGCTAGGCGGGAAAAACTGTTTTTT. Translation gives CATSRDYPSSGTGLARREKLFF.

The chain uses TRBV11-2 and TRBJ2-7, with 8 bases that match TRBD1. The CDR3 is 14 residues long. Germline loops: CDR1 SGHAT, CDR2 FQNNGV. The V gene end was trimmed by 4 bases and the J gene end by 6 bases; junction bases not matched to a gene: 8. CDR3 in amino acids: CASSSQRQGTEQYF. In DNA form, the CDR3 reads TGTGCCAGCAGCTCACAGCGACAGGGGACCGAGCAGTACTTC.

CDR3 coding DNA: TGTGCCAGCAGTTATCGACGGAACAGGGGGAGGGAAAAACTGTTTTTT. Translating it yields CASSYRRNRGREKLFF. The chain carries TRBV6-5 and TRBJ1-4; 8 positions agree with TRBD1. Germline V gene data show CDR1 as MNHEY and CDR2 as SVGAGI. V was clipped by 3 bases and J by 8 bases; unmatched bases: 11. This CDR3 contains 16 residues.

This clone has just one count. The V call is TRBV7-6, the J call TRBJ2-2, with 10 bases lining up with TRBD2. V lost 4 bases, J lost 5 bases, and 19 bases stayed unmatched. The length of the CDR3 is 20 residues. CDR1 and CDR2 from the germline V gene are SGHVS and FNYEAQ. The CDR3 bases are TGTGCCAGCAGCTCCCCACCCGTGGCTAGCGGGAGAAAGGGAACCGGGGAGCTGTTTTTT. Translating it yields CASSSPPVASGRKGTGELFF. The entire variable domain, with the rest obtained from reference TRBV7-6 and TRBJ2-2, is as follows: GAGVSQSPRYKVTKRGQDVALRCDPISGHVSLYWYRQALGQGPEFLTYFNYEAQQDKSGLPNDRFSAERPEGSISTLTIQRTEQRDSAMYRCASSSPPVASGRKGTGELFFGEGSRLTVL.

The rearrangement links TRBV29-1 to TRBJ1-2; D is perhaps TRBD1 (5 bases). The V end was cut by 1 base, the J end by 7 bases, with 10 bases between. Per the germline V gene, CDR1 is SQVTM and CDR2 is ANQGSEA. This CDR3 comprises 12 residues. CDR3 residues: CSVEGTRVGYTF. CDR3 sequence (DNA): TGCAGCGTTGAAGGGACCAGGGTTGGCTACACCTTC.

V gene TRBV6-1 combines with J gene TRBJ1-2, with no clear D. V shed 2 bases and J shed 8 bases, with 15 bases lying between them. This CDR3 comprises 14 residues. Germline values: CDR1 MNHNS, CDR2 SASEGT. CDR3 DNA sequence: TGTGCCAGCAGTGAACGGTGGCAGAGAGGCGGCTACACCTTC. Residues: CASSERWQRGGYTF.

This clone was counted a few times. CDR3 residues: CASSFLGQLNTEAFF. The CDR3 DNA reads TGCGCCAGCAGCTTCCTAGGACAGCTGAACACTGAAGCTTTCTTT. V is TRBV5-1 and J is TRBJ1-1, with D tentatively TRBD1 (6 bases). Germline values: CDR1 SGHRS, CDR2 YFSETQ. Trimming took 2 bases from V and 0 from J, leaving 11 bases between them. The CDR3 runs 15 residues.

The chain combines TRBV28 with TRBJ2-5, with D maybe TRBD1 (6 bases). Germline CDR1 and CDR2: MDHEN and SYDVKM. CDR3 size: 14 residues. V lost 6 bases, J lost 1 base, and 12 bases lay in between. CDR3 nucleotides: TGTGCCAGCAGCCCGGACAGCCTCCAAGAGACCCAGTACTTC. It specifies CASSPDSLQETQYF. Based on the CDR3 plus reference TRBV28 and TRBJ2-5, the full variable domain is DVKVTQSSRYLVKRTGEKVFLECVQDMDHENMFWYRQDPGLGLRLIYFSYDVKMKEKGDIPEGYSVSREKKERFSLILESASTNQTSMYLCASSPDSLQETQYFGPGTRLLVL.

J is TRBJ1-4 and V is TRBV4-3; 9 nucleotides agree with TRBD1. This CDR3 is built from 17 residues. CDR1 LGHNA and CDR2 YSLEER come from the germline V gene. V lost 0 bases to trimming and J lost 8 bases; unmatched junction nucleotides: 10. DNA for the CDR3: TGCGCCAGCAGCCAAGATTATTATGGACAGGGGAACGAAAAACTGTTTTTT. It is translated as CASSQDYYGQGNEKLFF.

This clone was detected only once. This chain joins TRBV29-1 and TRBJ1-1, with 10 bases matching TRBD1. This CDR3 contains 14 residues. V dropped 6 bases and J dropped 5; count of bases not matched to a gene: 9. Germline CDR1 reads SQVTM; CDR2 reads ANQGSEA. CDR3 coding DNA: TGCAGCGTCACTCCCGGGACAGGGGTGACTGAAGCTTTCTTT. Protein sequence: CSVTPGTGVTEAFF.

The CDR3 reads CASSYIRGASTEAFF. In DNA, the CDR3 is TGTGCCAGCAGTTACATCCGGGGGGCGAGCACTGAAGCTTTCTTT. The chain combines TRBV6-2 or TRBV6-3 with TRBJ1-1, with D possibly TRBD1 on 6 matching bases. The CDR3 has 15 residues. Trimming took off 2 bases at V and 4 bases at J, with 14 bases between the two ends. The germline gives CDR1 MNHEY, CDR2 SVGEGT.

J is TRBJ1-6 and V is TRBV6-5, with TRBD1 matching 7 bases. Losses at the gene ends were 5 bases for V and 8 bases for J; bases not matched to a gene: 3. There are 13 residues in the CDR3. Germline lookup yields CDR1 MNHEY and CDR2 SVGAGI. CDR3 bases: TGTGCCAGCAGTCCAGGACAGGATTCACCCCTCCACTTT. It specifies CASSPGQDSPLHF.

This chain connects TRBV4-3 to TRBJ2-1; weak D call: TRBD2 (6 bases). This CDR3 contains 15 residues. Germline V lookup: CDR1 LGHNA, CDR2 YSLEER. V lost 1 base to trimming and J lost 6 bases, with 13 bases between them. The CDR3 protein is CASSQARGNLNEQFF. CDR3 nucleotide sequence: TGCGCCAGCAGCCAAGCGCGGGGCAACCTCAATGAGCAGTTCTTC.

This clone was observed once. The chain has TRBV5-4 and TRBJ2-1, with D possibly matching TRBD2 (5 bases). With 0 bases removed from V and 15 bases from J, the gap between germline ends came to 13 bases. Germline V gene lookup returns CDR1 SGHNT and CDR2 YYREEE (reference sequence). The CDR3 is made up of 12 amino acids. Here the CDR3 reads CASSLDGGKAFF. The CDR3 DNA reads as TGTGCCAGCAGCTTGGACGGAGGTAAAGCGTTCTTC.

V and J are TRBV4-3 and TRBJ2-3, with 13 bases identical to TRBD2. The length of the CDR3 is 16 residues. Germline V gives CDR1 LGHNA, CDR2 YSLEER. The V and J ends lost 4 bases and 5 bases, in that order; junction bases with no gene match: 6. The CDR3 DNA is TGCGCCAGCAGCCGAAAGACTAGCGGGAGGCAAGATACGCAGTATTTT. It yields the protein CASSRKTSGRQDTQYF.

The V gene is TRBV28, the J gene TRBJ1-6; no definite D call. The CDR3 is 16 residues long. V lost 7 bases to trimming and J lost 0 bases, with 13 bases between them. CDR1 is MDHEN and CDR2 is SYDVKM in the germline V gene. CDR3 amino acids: CASTPGASSYNSPLHF. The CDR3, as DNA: TGTGCCAGCACCCCAGGTGCGAGCTCCTATAATTCACCCCTCCACTTT.

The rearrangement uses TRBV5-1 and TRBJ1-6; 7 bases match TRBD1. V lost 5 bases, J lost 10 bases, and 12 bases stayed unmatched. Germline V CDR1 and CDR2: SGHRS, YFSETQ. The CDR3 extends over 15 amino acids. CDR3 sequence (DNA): TGCGCCAGCAGACAACAGCCGGGACAGCCATCACCCCTCCACTTT. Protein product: CASRQQPGQPSPLHF.

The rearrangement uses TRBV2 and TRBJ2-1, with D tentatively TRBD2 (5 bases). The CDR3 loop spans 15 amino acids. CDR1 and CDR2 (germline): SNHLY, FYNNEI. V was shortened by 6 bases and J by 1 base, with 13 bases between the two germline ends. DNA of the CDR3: TGTGCCAGCAGATTGGACTTGGCTTCCTACAATGAGCAGTTCTTC. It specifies CASRLDLASYNEQFF.

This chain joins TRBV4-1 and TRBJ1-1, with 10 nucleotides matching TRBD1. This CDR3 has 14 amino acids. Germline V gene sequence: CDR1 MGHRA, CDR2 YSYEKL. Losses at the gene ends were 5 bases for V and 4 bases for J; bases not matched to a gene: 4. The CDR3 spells CASSGRDRGTEAFF. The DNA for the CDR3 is TGCGCCAGCAGCGGCCGGGACAGGGGCACTGAAGCTTTCTTT.

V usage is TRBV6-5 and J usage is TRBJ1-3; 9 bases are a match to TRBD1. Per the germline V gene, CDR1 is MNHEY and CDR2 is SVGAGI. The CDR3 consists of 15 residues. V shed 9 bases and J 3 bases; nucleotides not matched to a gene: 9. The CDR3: CASYPDRGHGNTIYF. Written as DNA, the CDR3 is TGTGCCAGTTACCCGGACAGGGGCCATGGAAACACCATATATTTT.